These 2 T cell receptor beta chains originate from one sample sequenced in a study of OX40 agonist ivuxolimab in advanced cancers. Profiling relied on immunoSEQ multiplex PCR, and the TCRdb table lists in-frame clones only, not all of them. The sample yields 65,000 to 95,000 clones, roughly 84% seen once. The sequencing used CD4+ or CD8+ T cells sorted from blood, collected in a trial of the OX40 agonist ivuxolimab. These receptors were collected from an adult with an advanced solid tumor such as melanoma, head and neck, liver or kidney cancer.

This chain connects TRBV4-1 to TRBJ1-5; D ambiguous. V was pared by 0 bases and J by 6 bases, with 12 bases between. The CDR3 runs 15 residues. Germline V gives CDR1 MGHRA, CDR2 YSYEKL. CDR3 nucleotides: TGCGCCAGCAGCCAAGATTCGGGGTGGGTTCAGCCCCAGCATTTT. Amino acids: CASSQDSGWVQPQHF.

The chain employs TRBV4-1 and TRBJ2-5; 14 nucleotides align to TRBD2. The V segment lost 1 base and the J segment 5 bases; nucleotides outside the gene matches: 12. Germline lookup yields CDR1 MGHRA and CDR2 YSYEKL. The CDR3 loop spans 19 amino acids. CDR3 nucleotide sequence: TGCGCCAGCAGCCAAGCAGTAGCGACTAGCGGGGGGGCTCGGGAGACCCAGTACTTC. As protein: CASSQAVATSGGARETQYF.